A single T cell receptor (beta chain) is shown here with its context. The antigen remains undetermined. The data originate from a study of cytomegalovirus exposure and HLA in healthy donors. General observations from the study: Among donors in an Asian-associated ancestry cluster, a later analysis reportedly found fewer N-insertions than the roughly 730-donor mean.

Germline-derived CDR1 and CDR2 are LGHNA and YSLEER. The CDR3 length is 17 residues. The V end was cut by 0 bases, the J end by 5 bases, with 19 bases between. PCR employed 60 Vbeta and 13 Jbeta primers. Using immunoSEQ multiplex PCR, the repertoire was profiled, and TCRdb retains in-frame clones only, with some absent. The profile covers some 220,000 clones, with 85% to 90% appearing a single time and 1% taken by the ten largest. Source material: PBMCs. The chain is built from TRBV4-3 and TRBJ2-5; tentative D call: TRBD2 (6 bases). This sequence was found in a woman between 18 and 29 years old in good health and CMV-seronegative. The CDR3 loop is CASSQEGIGSPRETQYF. The CDR3 DNA is TGCGCCAGCAGCCAAGAAGGTATCGGGAGCCCCCGGGAGACCCAGTACTTC.